The T cell receptor (beta chain) described here comes from a study of CD8 T cells in ankylosing spondylitis. Study observations and caveats: Existing reports had already noted some motif variants in reactive arthritis synovial fluid and blood. Clones linked to disease, bearing a CD8+ phenotype, were relatively rare in peripheral blood. Typical of ankylosing spondylitis blood, it appeared, was a TCR beta motif of under 10 highly homologous variants.

Germline CDR1 GTSNPN, CDR2 SVGIG (reference sequence). The CDR3 spans 12 residues. Between the trimmed V and J ends, which lost 0 bases and 4 bases, there was a span of 6 bases. About this clonotype itself: Antigen unknown.

In making TCR beta libraries, quantitative 5'-RACE with molecular barcodes was used. TCRdb redid the calling of the 5' RACE reads with MiXCR, one entry per CDR3 protein. The data contain about 360,000 distinct CDR3 sequences, roughly 15% of them singletons. The specimen was blood, either unsorted or a sorted T cell fraction (not recorded which). The clonotype originates from a male donor with ankylosing spondylitis or in good health (not recorded which). V gene TRBV30 combines with J gene TRBJ2-5; no reliable D call. The CDR3 sequence: CAWSVVRETQYF. The CDR3 DNA reads TGTGCCTGGAGTGTGGTTCGAGAGACCCAGTACTTC.